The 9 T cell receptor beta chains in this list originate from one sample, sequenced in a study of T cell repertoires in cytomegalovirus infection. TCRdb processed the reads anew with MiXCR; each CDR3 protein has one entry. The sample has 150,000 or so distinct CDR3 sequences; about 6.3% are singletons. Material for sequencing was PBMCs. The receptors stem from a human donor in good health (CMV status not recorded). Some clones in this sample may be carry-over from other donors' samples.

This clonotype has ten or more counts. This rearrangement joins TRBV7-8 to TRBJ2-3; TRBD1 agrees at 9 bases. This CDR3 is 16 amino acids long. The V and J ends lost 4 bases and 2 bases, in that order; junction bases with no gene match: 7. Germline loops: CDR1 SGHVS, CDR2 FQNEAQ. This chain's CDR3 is CASSSTGQGTTDTQYF. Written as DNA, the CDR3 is TGTGCCAGCAGCTCCACCGGACAGGGGACCACAGATACGCAGTATTTT. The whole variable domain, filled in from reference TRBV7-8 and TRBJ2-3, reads GAGVSQSPRYKVAKRGQDVALRCDPISGHVSLFWYQQALGQGPEFLTYFQNEAQLDKSGLPSDRFFAERPEGSVSTLKIQRTQQEDSAVYLCASSSTGQGTTDTQYFGPGTRLTVL.

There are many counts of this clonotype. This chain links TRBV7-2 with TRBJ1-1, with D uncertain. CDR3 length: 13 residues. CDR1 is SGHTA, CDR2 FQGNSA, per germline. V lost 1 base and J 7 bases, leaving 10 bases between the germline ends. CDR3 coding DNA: TGTGCCAGCAGCTTAGAAGGGCAGTTTGAAGCTTTCTTT. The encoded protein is CASSLEGQFEAFF.

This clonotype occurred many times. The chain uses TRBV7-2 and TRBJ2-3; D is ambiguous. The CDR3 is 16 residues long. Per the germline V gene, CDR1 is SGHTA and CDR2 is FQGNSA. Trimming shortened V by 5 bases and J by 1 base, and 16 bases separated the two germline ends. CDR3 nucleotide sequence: TGTGCCAGCAGCACCCGACACCACCCTGGCACAGATACGCAGTATTTT. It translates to CASSTRHHPGTDTQYF. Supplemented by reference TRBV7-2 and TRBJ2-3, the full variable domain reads GAGVSQSPSNKVTEKGKDVELRCDPISGHTALYWYRQSLGQGLEFLIYFQGNSAPDKSGLPSDRFSAERTGGSVSTLTIQRTQQEDSAVYLCASSTRHHPGTDTQYFGPGTRLTVL.

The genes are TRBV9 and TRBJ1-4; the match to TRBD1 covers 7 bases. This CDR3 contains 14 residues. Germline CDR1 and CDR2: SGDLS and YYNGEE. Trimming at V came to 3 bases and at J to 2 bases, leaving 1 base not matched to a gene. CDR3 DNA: TGTGCCAGCAGCGCGACAGGGACTAATGAAAAACTGTTTTTT. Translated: CASSATGTNEKLFF.

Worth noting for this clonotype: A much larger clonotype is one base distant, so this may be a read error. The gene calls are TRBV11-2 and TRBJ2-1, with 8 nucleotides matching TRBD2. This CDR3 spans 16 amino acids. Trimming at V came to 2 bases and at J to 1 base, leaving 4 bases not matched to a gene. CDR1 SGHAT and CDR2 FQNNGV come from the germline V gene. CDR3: CASSLIAGISYNEQFF. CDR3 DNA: TGTGCCAGCAGCTTAATAGCGGGGATATCCTACAATGAGCAGTTCTTC.

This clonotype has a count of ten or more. Here the CDR3 DNA reads TGTGCCAGCAGACCAGGCGGAGCAACTACCACAGATACGCAGTATTTT. This encodes CASRPGGATTTDTQYF. The chain combines TRBV27 with TRBJ2-3, with D unclear. V was clipped by 6 bases and J by 2 bases, with 18 bases between them. CDR1 is MNHEY, CDR2 SMNVEV, per germline (reference sequence). CDR3 length: 16 amino acids.

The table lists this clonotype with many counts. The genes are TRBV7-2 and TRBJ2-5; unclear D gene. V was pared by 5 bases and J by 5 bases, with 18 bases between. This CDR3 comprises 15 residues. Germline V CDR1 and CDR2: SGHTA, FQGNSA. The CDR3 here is CASSTRPGASETQYF. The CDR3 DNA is TGTGCCAGCAGCACCCGGCCGGGTGCGAGCGAGACCCAGTACTTC.

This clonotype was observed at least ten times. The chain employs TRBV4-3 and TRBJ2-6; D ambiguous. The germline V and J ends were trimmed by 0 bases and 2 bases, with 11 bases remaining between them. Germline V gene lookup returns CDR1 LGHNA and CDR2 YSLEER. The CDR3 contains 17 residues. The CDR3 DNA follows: TGCGCCAGCAGCCAAGATCCGGTAGAAGCTGGGGCCAACGTCCTGACTTTC. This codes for CASSQDPVEAGANVLTF.

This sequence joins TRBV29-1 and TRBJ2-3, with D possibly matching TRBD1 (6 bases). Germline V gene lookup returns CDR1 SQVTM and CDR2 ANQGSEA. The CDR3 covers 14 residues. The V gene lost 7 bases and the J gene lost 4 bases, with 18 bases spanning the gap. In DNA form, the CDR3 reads TGCAGCGCCCTAGGGGGAGTAGCAGCAGATACGCAGTATTTT. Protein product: CSALGGVAADTQYF.